A selection of T cell receptor beta chains follows, all from one sample in a study of OX40 agonist ivuxolimab in advanced cancers. Measured with immunoSEQ multiplex PCR; TCRdb has only the in-frame clones, and not every one. Of 30,000 or so clones in the sample, around 90% were seen once. The source was CD4+ or CD8+ T cells sorted from blood, collected in a trial of the OX40 agonist ivuxolimab. The receptor set was obtained from an adult with an advanced solid tumor such as melanoma, head and neck, liver or kidney cancer. The conserved cysteine and the conserved F or W are not part of the CDR3 here. The order of the fields is clone size, V gene, J gene, CDR3 protein. Clone sizes are given selectively: once, few, many, or a class where the clone is expanded.

few	TRBV5-6	TRBJ2-7	ASSLGYEQY
.	TRBV7-9	TRBJ1-2	ASSFSQGAIYGYT
.	TRBV29-1	TRBJ2-3	SVAILATSTDTQY
once	TRBV2	TRBJ2-1	ASSDGRESYNEQF
.	TRBV7-7	TRBJ2-7	ASSPQGGYEQY
.	TRBV23-1	TRBJ1-1	ASSLSTFYTEAF
.	TRBV5-1	TRBJ2-1	ASSPGDIKGENEQF
.	TRBV2	TRBJ2-7	ASSEARGGEQY
.	TRBV6-4	TRBJ2-6	ASSDKPGHPISGANVLT
.	TRBV27	TRBJ2-5	ASSPHLGQGDPQETQY
.	TRBV5-1	TRBJ2-7	ASSLYGASSYEQY
.	TRBV11-2	TRBJ2-1	ASSLQWDPRYNEQF
once	TRBV28	TRBJ1-3	ASSLGHSGNTIY
.	TRBV9	TRBJ2-3	ASHPHRVSTDTQY
.	TRBV28	TRBJ2-4	ASSLRSRDRGAA
.	TRBV27	TRBJ2-5	ASSLSVDGRTQY
.	TRBV27	TRBJ1-2	ASKQGAALSYGYT
.	TRBV10-2	TRBJ2-7	ASNSGQGADEQY
.	TRBV4-1	TRBJ1-1	ASRRGGENTEAF
.	TRBV11-2	TRBJ1-2	ASSLDGTSPGYGYT
.	TRBV6-1	TRBJ2-7	ASSEYGQGSGYEQY
.	TRBV19	TRBJ2-7	ASSDRDRMEQY
.	TRBV5-8	TRBJ2-7	ASRPGHYEQY
few	TRBV18	TRBJ2-1	ASSSYAGTDYNEQF
.	TRBV7-8	TRBJ2-7	ASSPLPGQSYEQY
.	TRBV7-9	TRBJ2-7	ASSHTVPEQY
.	TRBV5-1	TRBJ2-1	ASSEGSSYNEQF
.	TRBV29-1	TRBJ2-7	SVYRPDAGAYEQY
.	TRBV7-8	TRBJ1-5	ASSLNREQPQH
once	TRBV7-9	TRBJ2-3	ASSWSGGTDTQY
.	TRBV6-6	TRBJ1-5	ASRGGLSQPQH
.	TRBV7-6	TRBJ2-3	ASSLTDTQY
.	TRBV2	TRBJ2-4	ASSRRQGVPKNIQY
.	TRBV29-1	TRBJ2-3	SVGVAGDWPTDTQY
.	TRBV28	TRBJ2-7	ASSTRLYYEQY
once	TRBV25-1	.	ASSESYEQY
.	TRBV7-8	TRBJ2-1	ASSLLGTGARGSYNEQF
.	TRBV28	TRBJ2-3	ASSFLIIRTDTQY
.	TRBV11-2	TRBJ2-2	ASSLPQVFTGELF
.	TRBV15	TRBJ1-4	ATSRRAAGEEKLF
.	TRBV25-1	TRBJ2-1	ASTGDRYNEQF
.	TRBV2	TRBJ2-1	ALKLAGSSYNEQF
.	TRBV10-1	TRBJ1-1	ASSEGGTEAF
.	TRBV7-2	TRBJ2-5	ASSLGAGGPQY
.	TRBV28	TRBJ1-1	ASSLGRQNTEAF
.	TRBV30	TRBJ1-1	AWTVNTEAF
.	TRBV28	TRBJ2-3	ASSLWPSGRAPDTQY
.	TRBV28	TRBJ2-3	ASSFETGQHTQY
.	TRBV7-2	TRBJ2-1	ASSPQRVGSGGLNEQF
few	TRBV27	TRBJ2-7	ASSLSSGTGVYEQY
.	TRBV29-1	TRBJ1-4	SVEVGGGSEKLF
.	TRBV13	TRBJ2-7	ASSSRLYEQY
.	TRBV19	TRBJ2-7	ASSPQTGYEQY
few	TRBV4-1	TRBJ2-1	ASEEGGYSYNEQF
few	TRBV7-9	TRBJ1-5	ASSLSGSAQPQH
.	TRBV19	TRBJ2-3	ASSPHSGRGADTQY
.	TRBV6-5	TRBJ1-1	ASSYAGGNTEAF
.	TRBV6-5	TRBJ1-4	ASSYSAEILRLF
.	TRBV10-3	TRBJ2-3	AISESRVDTQY